These T cell receptor beta chains were read from a single sample in a study of shared clonotypes between healthy human individuals. The repertoire was sequenced with immunoSEQ multiplex PCR; TCRdb's copy has only in-frame clones and lacks some. The sample includes approximately 2.4 million clones, approximately 94% of them seen just once. Sequencing input: naive CD4+ T cells sorted from blood. The source is a man between 18 and 35 years old in good health. The conserved cysteine and the conserved F or W are not part of the CDR3 here.

j_call,v_call,cdr3_aa
TRBJ2-5,TRBV4-1,ASSQEGGGGGTQY
TRBJ2-6,TRBV19,ASSPTGVPSGANVLT
TRBJ1-1,TRBV19,ASSPQARLKTEAF
TRBJ2-1,TRBV9,ASSAASGMHNEQF
TRBJ2-7,TRBV4-1,ASSQDPTESAYEQY
TRBJ1-2,TRBV7-2,ASSSRGEGYGYT
TRBJ1-4,TRBV6-6,ASSRLVATNEKLF
TRBJ1-6,TRBV7-9,ASSSHGGGNSPLH
TRBJ1-6,TRBV6-5,ASTPSGVGNSPLH
TRBJ2-7,TRBV6-5,ASSYQDRGPYEQY
TRBJ1-4,TRBV10-3,ASSGGEKLF
TRBJ2-7,TRBV18,ASSPPTFTYEQY
TRBJ2-7,TRBV6-6,ASSSLITGAYEQY
TRBJ2-2,TRBV2,ASRQGDFTGELF
TRBJ2-1,TRBV6-5,ASSYIAGGDWEQF
TRBJ2-2,TRBV4-2,ASSLESGTNTGELF
TRBJ2-7,TRBV5-1,ASSGLAGSYEQY
TRBJ2-1,TRBV4-2,ASSQGLAGEYNEQF
TRBJ1-6,TRBV10-2,ATSLTVANSPLH
TRBJ2-6,TRBV7-3,ASSLGQGRSGANVLT
TRBJ2-3,TRBV7-6,ASSLGVDTQY
TRBJ1-6,TRBV6-1,ASSVQGHNSPLH
TRBJ2-7,TRBV27,ARTSRDNLRGEQY
TRBJ2-7,TRBV5-1,ASSYGGALLAGEKYEQY
TRBJ1-2,TRBV18,ASSPSQGVGGYT
TRBJ2-5,TRBV25-1,ASSDSPPGARETQY
TRBJ2-2,TRBV19,ASSQQAISNTGELF
TRBJ1-2,TRBV6-5,ASSPSTGNGYT
TRBJ2-3,TRBV5-4,ASSLLGLAGTDTQY
TRBJ2-7,TRBV28,ASGNGDYEQY
TRBJ1-1,TRBV4-1,ASSQDQLMNTEAF
TRBJ1-4,TRBV25-1,ASSEWVGANEKLF
TRBJ2-3,TRBV27,ANPPGLNTDTQY
TRBJ2-3,TRBV29-1,SVRQLMADTQY
TRBJ2-2,TRBV5-5,ASSFKQGFTGELF
TRBJ2-2,TRBV11-2,ASSSVGDTGELF
TRBJ2-1,TRBV11-3,ASSFSNYNEQF
TRBJ2-1,TRBV7-2,ASSLVVEASGGNEQF
TRBJ1-2,TRBV4-3,ASSQDPGTGYGYT
TRBJ2-7,TRBV6-5,ASSYAPGKTYEQY
TRBJ2-1,TRBV30,AWSIPSSSYNEQF
TRBJ2-7,TRBV6-5,ASRIAGTNYYEQY
TRBJ2-7,TRBV28,ASSTQRGGKY
TRBJ2-7,TRBV6-1,ASIDTGSSYEQY
TRBJ1-1,TRBV6-6,ASRQGDRVANTEAF
TRBJ1-1,TRBV18,ASSERQGSEAF
TRBJ1-2,TRBV4-1,ASSQGGIPYGYT
TRBJ2-2,TRBV9,ASSVLWGTGNTGELF
TRBJ2-1,TRBV5-1,ASSSRERGNNEQF
TRBJ2-7,TRBV10-2,ASAGASSYEQY
TRBJ2-2,TRBV6-1,ASSSGPSTGELF
TRBJ2-2,TRBV10-3,AISEYETTGELF
TRBJ1-2,TRBV29-1,SVVAEGWSGYT
TRBJ2-7,TRBV25-1,ASSVSWTGSYEQY
TRBJ1-1,TRBV19,ASRGQGTNTEAF
TRBJ2-7,TRBV7-2,ASSLGLPGVLEQY
TRBJ2-7,TRBV11-3,ASSLDGGRGDEQY
TRBJ2-7,TRBV7-9,ASSLATGGYEQY
TRBJ2-7,TRBV7-2,ASSSGDSYEQY
TRBJ2-3,TRBV4-3,ASSQEGLDTQY